This T cell receptor beta chain derives from a study of cytomegalovirus exposure and HLA in healthy donors. Broader study findings: What a later analysis reportedly showed was that an Asian-associated ancestry cluster had fewer N-insertions than the approximately 670-donor mean.

This clone was recorded only once. Its antigen is as yet unknown. J was trimmed by 1 base and V by 6 bases; bases with no gene match: 7. CDR1 and CDR2 from the germline V gene are MDHEN and SYDVKM. This CDR3 has 15 amino acids. The PCR ran on 60 Vbeta and 13 Jbeta primers. Sequenced by immunoSEQ multiplex PCR; TCRdb stores in-frame clones only, minus some. The table shows 90,000 to 140,000 clones, with about 81% occurring only once. The sample was PBMCs. The receptor was isolated from a man under 40 in good health and CMV-seronegative. The chain employs TRBV28 and TRBJ2-7; 9 bases align to TRBD1. The CDR3 DNA follows: TGTGCCAGCAGGGACACCGGGACAGGGTCCTACGAGCAGTACTTC. Its protein product is CASRDTGTGSYEQYF.